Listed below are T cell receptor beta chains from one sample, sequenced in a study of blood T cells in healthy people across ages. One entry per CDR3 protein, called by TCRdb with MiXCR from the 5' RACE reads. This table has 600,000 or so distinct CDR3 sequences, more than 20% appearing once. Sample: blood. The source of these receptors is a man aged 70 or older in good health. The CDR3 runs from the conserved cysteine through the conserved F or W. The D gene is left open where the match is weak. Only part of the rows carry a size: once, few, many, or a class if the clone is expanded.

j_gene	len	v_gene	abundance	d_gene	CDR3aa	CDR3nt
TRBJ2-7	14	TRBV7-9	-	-	CASSIPGRDYEQYF	TGTGCCAGCAGCATACCGGGACGGGACTACGAGCAGTACTTC
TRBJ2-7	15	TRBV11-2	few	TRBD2	CASSLVAGGPNEQYF	TGTGCCAGCAGCTTAGTAGCGGGAGGGCCCAACGAGCAGTACTTC
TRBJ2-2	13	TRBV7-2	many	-	CASSLEATGELFF	TGTGCCAGCAGCTTAGAGGCCACCGGGGAGCTGTTTTTT
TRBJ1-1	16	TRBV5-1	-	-	CASSLVQGEGNTEAFF	TGCGCCAGCAGCTTGGTCCAGGGTGAGGGTAACACTGAAGCTTTCTTT
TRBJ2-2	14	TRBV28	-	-	CASSTPGSNGELFF	TGTGCCAGCAGCACTCCGGGGTCAAACGGGGAGCTGTTTTTT
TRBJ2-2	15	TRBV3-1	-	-	CASSARRGSTGELFF	TGTGCCAGCAGCGCCCGACGGGGGAGCACCGGGGAGCTGTTTTTT
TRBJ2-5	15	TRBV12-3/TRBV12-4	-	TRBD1	CASSGGQKNQETQYF	TGTGCCAGCAGTGGGGGACAGAAGAACCAAGAGACCCAGTACTTC
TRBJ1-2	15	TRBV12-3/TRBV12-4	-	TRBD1	CASSYSIQGADGYTF	TGTGCCAGCAGTTACTCAATACAGGGGGCGGATGGTTACACCTTC
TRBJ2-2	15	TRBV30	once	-	CAWISTGVKTGEQFF	TGTGCCTGGATATCGACGGGGGTGAAAACCGGGGAGCAGTTTTTT
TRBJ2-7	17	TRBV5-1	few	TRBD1	CASSLGSGTAKSYEQYF	TGCGCCAGCAGCTTGGGGTCCGGGACAGCCAAATCCTACGAGCAGTACTTC
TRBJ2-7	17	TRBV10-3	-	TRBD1	CAISESSPGTGAYEQYF	TGTGCCATCAGTGAGTCGTCCCCCGGGACAGGGGCCTACGAGCAGTACTTC
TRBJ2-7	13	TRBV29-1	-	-	CSVGGTDFREQYF	TGCAGCGTAGGGGGGACAGACTTCAGGGAGCAGTACTTC
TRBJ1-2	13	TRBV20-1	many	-	CSARDIGPYGYTF	TGCAGTGCTAGAGATATCGGTCCCTATGGCTACACCTTC
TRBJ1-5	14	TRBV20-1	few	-	CSASEGISNQPQHF	TGCAGTGCTAGTGAGGGGATTAGCAATCAGCCCCAGCATTTT
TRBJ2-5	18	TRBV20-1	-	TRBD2	CSARDLLAGGPSIETQYF	TGCAGTGCTAGAGATCTCCTAGCGGGAGGGCCAAGTATAGAGACCCAGTACTTC
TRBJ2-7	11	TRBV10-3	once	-	CAVSSDYEQYF	TGTGCCGTGTCTAGCGACTACGAGCAGTACTTC
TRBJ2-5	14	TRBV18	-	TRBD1	CARSRTGGEETQYF	TGTGCCAGGTCAAGGACAGGGGGGGAAGAGACCCAGTACTTC
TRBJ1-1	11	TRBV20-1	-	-	CSASQGIEAFF	TGCAGTGCTAGTCAAGGGATTGAAGCTTTCTTT
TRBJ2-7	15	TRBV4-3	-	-	CASSQDQASSYEQYF	TGCGCCAGCAGCCAAGATCAGGCGAGCTCCTACGAGCAGTACTTC
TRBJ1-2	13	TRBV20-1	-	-	CSASTGENYGYTF	TGCAGTGCTAGCACAGGTGAAAACTATGGCTACACCTTC
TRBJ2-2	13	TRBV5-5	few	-	CASSWISGGELFF	TGTGCCAGCAGCTGGATTTCTGGCGGGGAGCTGTTTTTT
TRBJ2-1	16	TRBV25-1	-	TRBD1	CASSEYRTGGRDEQFF	TGTGCCAGCAGTGAATACAGGACAGGGGGTAGGGATGAGCAGTTCTTC